What follows is one T cell receptor beta chain and its context. Deletions cut 1 base from V and 2 bases from J, with 10 bases between. CDR1 is SGHRS and CDR2 is YFSETQ in the germline V gene. CDR3 size: 14 residues. This specimen belongs to a study of shared T cell receptors in the human thymus. Here immunoSEQ multiplex PCR was the method, and the copy in TCRdb shows in-frame clones only, minus some. The sample yields around 340,000 clones, approximately 95% seen once. The chain has TRBV5-1 and TRBJ2-7; maybe TRBD2 (6 bases). The receptor was derived from a human donor. The sequenced sample was thymocytes. The CDR3, as DNA: TGCGCCAGCAGCTTGACACTAGCCGCCTACGAGCAGTACTTC. Protein: CASSLTLAAYEQYF.